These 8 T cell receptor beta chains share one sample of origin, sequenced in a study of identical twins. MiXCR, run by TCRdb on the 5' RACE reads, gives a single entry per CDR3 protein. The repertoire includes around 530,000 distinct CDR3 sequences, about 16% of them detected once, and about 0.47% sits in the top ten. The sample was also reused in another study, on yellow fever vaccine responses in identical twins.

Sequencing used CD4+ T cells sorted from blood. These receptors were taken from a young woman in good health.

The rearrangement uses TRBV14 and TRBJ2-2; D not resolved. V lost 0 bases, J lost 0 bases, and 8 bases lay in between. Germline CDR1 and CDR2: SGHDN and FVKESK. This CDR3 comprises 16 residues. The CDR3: CASSQDFRANTGELFF. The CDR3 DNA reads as TGTGCCAGCAGCCAAGATTTTAGAGCGAACACCGGGGAGCTGTTTTTT.

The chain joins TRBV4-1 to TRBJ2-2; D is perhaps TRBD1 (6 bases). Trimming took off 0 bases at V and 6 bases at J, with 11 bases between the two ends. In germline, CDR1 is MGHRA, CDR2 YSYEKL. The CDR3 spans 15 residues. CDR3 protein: CASSQDSGVAGELFF. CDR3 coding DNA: TGCGCCAGCAGCCAAGATTCAGGGGTGGCCGGGGAGCTGTTTTTT.

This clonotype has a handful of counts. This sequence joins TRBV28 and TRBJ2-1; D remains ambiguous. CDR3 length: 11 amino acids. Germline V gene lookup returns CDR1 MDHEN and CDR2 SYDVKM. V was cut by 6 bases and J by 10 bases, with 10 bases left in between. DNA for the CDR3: TGTGCCAGCAGCCCCCGACAAGAGCAGTTCTTC. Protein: CASSPRQEQFF.

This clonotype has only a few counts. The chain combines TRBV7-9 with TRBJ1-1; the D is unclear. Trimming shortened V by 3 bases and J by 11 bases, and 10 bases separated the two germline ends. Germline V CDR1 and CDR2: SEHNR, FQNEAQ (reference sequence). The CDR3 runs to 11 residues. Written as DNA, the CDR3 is TGTGCCAGCAGCTTTACGGACGGGGCTTTCTTT. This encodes CASSFTDGAFF.

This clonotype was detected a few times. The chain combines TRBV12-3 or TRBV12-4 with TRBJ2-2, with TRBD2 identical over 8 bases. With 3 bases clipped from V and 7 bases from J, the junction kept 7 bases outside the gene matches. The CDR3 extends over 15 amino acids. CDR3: CASSFAGGVDGELFF. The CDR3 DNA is TGTGCCAGCAGTTTTGCGGGGGGAGTAGACGGGGAGCTGTTTTTT.

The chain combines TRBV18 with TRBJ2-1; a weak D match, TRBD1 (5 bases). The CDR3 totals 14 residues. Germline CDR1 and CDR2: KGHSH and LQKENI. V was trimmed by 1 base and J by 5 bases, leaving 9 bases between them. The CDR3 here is CASSPRLTDNEQFF. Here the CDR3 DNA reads TGTGCCAGCTCACCACGGTTGACAGACAATGAGCAGTTCTTC.

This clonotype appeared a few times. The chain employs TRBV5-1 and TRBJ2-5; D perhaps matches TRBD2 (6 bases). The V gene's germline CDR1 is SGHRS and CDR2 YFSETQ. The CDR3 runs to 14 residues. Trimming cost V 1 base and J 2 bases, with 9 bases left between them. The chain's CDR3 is CASSLIRGQETQYF. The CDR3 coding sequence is TGCGCCAGCAGCTTGATCCGGGGGCAAGAGACCCAGTACTTC.

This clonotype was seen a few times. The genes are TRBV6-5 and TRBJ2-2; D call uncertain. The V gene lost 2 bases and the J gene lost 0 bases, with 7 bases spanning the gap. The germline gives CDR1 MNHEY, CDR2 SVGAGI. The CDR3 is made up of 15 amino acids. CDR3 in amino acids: CASSYAETNTGELFF. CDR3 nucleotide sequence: TGTGCCAGCAGTTACGCGGAGACGAACACCGGGGAGCTGTTTTTT.